A selection of T cell receptor beta chains follows, all from one sample in a study of cytotoxic CD8 clonotypes in ibrutinib-treated CLL. Generated by immunoSEQ multiplex PCR, the TCRdb table keeps only in-frame clones and is missing some. The sample has about 60,000 clones, roughly 50% seen once. Here the sequenced sample was PBMCs, taken at disease progression, from a patient treated with ibrutinib. The source of these receptors is a human donor with chronic lymphocytic leukemia. CDR3s include the opening cysteine and the closing phenylalanine or tryptophan. The order of the fields is D gene, J gene, V gene, clone size, CDR3 protein, CDR3 DNA. D genes are given only for firm matches. Clone size appears in some rows only: once, few, many, or a class for an expanded clone.

D gene: -
J gene: TRBJ1-2
V gene: TRBV7-8
clone size: medium-sized
CDR3 protein: CASSPGQQNYGYTF
CDR3 DNA: TGTGCCAGCAGCCCAGGGCAGCAGAACTATGGCTACACCTTC

D gene: -
J gene: TRBJ2-7
V gene: TRBV6-1
clone size: few
CDR3 protein: CASSDGRDYEQYF
CDR3 DNA: TGTGCCAGCAGTGATGGCAGAGACTACGAGCAGTACTTC

D gene: TRBD1
J gene: TRBJ2-1
V gene: TRBV5-6
clone size: -
CDR3 protein: CASSLEGGQGNYNEQFF
CDR3 DNA: TGTGCCAGCAGCTTGGAGGGAGGACAGGGGAACTACAATGAGCAGTTCTTC

D gene: -
J gene: TRBJ2-3
V gene: TRBV30
clone size: once
CDR3 protein: CAWSVSGGTDTQYF
CDR3 DNA: TGTGCCTGGAGTGTATCGGGGGGCACAGATACGCAGTATTTT

D gene: -
J gene: TRBJ1-5
V gene: TRBV6-1
clone size: -
CDR3 protein: CASSEGGQPQHF
CDR3 DNA: TGTGCCAGCAGTGAAGGCGGTCAGCCCCAGCATTTT

D gene: -
J gene: TRBJ2-1
V gene: TRBV19
clone size: -
CDR3 protein: CASSTVRFSYNEQFF
CDR3 DNA: TGTGCCAGTAGTACCGTTAGGTTCTCCTACAATGAGCAGTTCTTC

D gene: TRBD1
J gene: TRBJ1-4
V gene: TRBV7-2
clone size: -
CDR3 protein: CASSLGGQGYEKLFF
CDR3 DNA: TGTGCCAGCAGCTTAGGGGGACAGGGGTATGAAAAACTGTTTTTT

D gene: -
J gene: TRBJ1-2
V gene: TRBV7-9
clone size: -
CDR3 protein: CASSPQGGTTNYGYTF
CDR3 DNA: TGTGCCAGCAGCCCACAGGGAGGGACGACTAACTATGGCTACACCTTC

D gene: TRBD2
J gene: TRBJ2-3
V gene: TRBV30
clone size: -
CDR3 protein: CAWSVLAGGTDTQYF
CDR3 DNA: TGTGCCTGGAGTGTCCTAGCGGGAGGCACAGATACGCAGTATTTT

D gene: TRBD2
J gene: TRBJ2-7
V gene: TRBV28
clone size: many
CDR3 protein: CASSSRGSGSSYEQYF
CDR3 DNA: TGTGCCAGCAGTTCCCGGGGTAGCGGGAGCTCCTACGAGCAGTACTTC

D gene: TRBD1
J gene: TRBJ1-1
V gene: TRBV19
clone size: -
CDR3 protein: CATKQGDVGTEAFF
CDR3 DNA: TGTGCCACGAAGCAGGGGGACGTCGGCACTGAAGCTTTCTTT

D gene: TRBD2
J gene: TRBJ2-3
V gene: TRBV5-1
clone size: -
CDR3 protein: CASSYSGTSADTQYF
CDR3 DNA: TGCGCCAGCAGCTATTCCGGGACTAGCGCGGATACGCAGTATTTT

D gene: TRBD1
J gene: TRBJ1-4
V gene: TRBV6-1
clone size: -
CDR3 protein: CASSTGTGVNEKLFF
CDR3 DNA: TGTGCCAGTTCTACCGGGACAGGGGTTAATGAAAAACTGTTTTTT

D gene: -
J gene: TRBJ1-5
V gene: TRBV7-2
clone size: few
CDR3 protein: CASSLSRVGQPQHF
CDR3 DNA: TGTGCCAGCAGCTTGTCCCGGGTCGGTCAGCCCCAGCATTTT

D gene: -
J gene: TRBJ1-1
V gene: TRBV29-1
clone size: -
CDR3 protein: CSVFPGQLNTEAFF
CDR3 DNA: TGCAGCGTTTTTCCTGGGCAGCTGAACACTGAAGCTTTCTTT

D gene: -
J gene: TRBJ2-5
V gene: TRBV9
clone size: many
CDR3 protein: CASSVGAPQETQYF
CDR3 DNA: TGTGCCAGCAGCGTAGGGGCTCCCCAAGAGACCCAGTACTTC

D gene: -
J gene: TRBJ2-3
V gene: TRBV2
clone size: -
CDR3 protein: CASSHGTPGDTQYF
CDR3 DNA: TGTGCCAGCAGCCACGGGACACCGGGGGATACGCAGTATTTT

D gene: -
J gene: TRBJ1-5
V gene: TRBV27
clone size: -
CDR3 protein: CASSTDGDGNQPQHF
CDR3 DNA: TGTGCCAGCAGTACGGACGGCGACGGCAATCAGCCCCAGCATTTT

D gene: -
J gene: TRBJ2-7
V gene: TRBV29-1
clone size: -
CDR3 protein: CSVGGSYEQYF
CDR3 DNA: TGCAGCGTTGGGGGGTCCTACGAGCAGTACTTC

D gene: -
J gene: TRBJ2-5
V gene: TRBV6-5
clone size: -
CDR3 protein: CASRIQGQETQYF
CDR3 DNA: TGTGCCAGCAGAATACAGGGCCAAGAGACCCAGTACTTC

D gene: -
J gene: TRBJ2-7
V gene: TRBV6-5
clone size: -
CDR3 protein: CASGGLRGHEQYF
CDR3 DNA: TGTGCCAGCGGCGGTTTAAGGGGCCACGAGCAGTACTTC